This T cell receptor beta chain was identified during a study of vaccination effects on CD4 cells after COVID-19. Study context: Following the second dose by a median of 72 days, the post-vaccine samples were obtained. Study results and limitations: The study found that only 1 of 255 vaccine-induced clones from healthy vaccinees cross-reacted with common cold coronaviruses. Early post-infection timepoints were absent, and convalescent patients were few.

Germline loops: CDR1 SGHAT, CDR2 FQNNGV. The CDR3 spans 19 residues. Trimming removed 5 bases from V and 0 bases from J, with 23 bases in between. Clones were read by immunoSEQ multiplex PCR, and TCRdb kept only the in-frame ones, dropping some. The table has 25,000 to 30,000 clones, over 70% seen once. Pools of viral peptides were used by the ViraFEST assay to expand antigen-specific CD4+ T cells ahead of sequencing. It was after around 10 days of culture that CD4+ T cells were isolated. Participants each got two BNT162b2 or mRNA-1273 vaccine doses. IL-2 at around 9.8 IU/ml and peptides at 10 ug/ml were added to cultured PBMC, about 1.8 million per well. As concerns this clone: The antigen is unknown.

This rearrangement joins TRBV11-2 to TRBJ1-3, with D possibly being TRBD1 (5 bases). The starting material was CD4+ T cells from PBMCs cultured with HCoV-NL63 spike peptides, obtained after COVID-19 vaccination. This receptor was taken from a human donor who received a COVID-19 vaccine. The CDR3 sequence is CASSRGRVVRTSSGNTIYF. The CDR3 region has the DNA TGTGCCAGCAGCCGCGGCAGGGTAGTCCGGACAAGCTCTGGAAACACCATATATTTT.